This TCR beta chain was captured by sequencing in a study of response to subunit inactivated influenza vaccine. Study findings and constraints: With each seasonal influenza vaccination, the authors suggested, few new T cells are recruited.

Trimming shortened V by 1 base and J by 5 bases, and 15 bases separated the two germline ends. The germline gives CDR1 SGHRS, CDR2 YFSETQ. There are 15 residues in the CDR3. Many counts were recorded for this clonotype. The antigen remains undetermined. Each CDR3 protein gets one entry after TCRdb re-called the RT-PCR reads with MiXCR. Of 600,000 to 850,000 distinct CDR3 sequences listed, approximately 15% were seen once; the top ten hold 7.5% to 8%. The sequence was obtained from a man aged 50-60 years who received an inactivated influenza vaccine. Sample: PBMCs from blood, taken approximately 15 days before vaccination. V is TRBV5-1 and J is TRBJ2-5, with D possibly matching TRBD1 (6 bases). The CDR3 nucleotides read TGCGCCAGCAGCTTGAACAGGGCGCTTCAGGAGACCCAGTACTTC. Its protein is CASSLNRALQETQYF.